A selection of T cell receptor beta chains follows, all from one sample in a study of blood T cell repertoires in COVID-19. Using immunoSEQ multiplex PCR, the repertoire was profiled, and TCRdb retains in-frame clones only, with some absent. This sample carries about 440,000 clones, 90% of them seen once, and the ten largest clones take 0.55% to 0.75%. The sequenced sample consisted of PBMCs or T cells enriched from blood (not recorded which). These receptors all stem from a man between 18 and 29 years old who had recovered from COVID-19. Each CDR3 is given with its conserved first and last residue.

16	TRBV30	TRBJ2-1	CAWSEWVGGTYNEQFF
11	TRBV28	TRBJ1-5	CASRSRGVQHF
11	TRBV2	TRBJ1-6	CASSTARALHF
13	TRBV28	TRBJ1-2	CASSGHTNYGYTF
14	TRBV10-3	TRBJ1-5	CAISESGKNQPQHF
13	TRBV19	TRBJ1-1	CASPTPGDTEAFF
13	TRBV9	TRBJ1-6	CASTGQGNSPLHF
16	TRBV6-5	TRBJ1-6	CASSYSLGAGNSPLHF
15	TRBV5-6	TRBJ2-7	CASSPISGTFVEQYF
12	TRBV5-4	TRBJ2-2	CASSVNTGELFF
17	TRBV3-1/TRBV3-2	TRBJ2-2	CASSSRMLAENTGELFF
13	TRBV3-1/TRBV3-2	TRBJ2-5	CASSQDGGETQYF
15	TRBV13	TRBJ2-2	CASSLGGLAAGELFF
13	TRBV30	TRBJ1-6	CASDRNFGSPLHF
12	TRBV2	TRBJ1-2	CASSGTGTGYTF
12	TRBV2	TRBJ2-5	CASTPTSAAQYF
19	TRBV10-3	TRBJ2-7	CAIRKTLTSGGPNLYEQYF
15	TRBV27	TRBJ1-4	CASSLLQGTYEKLFF
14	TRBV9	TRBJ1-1	CASSAIQGNTEAFF
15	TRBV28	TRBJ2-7	CASRTAAGGSYEQYF
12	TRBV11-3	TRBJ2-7	CASSFDSYEQYF
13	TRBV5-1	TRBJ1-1	CARGAGVNTEAFF
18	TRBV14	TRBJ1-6	CASSQGSQGSSYNSPLHF
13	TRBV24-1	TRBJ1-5	CATSDRRGQPQHF
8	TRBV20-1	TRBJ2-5	CSVETQYF
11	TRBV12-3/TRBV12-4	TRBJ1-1	CASSFGLGAFF
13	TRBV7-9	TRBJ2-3	CASSYLGADTQYF
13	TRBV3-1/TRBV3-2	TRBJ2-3	CASSQEVGSREYF
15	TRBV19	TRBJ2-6	CASSIEGAGANVLTF
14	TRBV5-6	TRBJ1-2	CASSLGPVLYGYTF
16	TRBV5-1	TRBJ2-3	CASSFNRDTLAYTQYF
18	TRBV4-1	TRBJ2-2	CASSQYHSGGATPGELFF
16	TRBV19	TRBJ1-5	CATQTGRGRVDQPQHF
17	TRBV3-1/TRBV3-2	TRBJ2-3	CASSLTSVPDRSDTQYF
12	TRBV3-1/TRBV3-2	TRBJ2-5	CASSPTGETQYF
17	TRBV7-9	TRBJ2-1	CASSLELAGEFFNEQFF
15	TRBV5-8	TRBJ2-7	CASSLEPGQSYEQYF
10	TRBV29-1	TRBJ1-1	CSVLRTEAFF
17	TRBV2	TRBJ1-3	CASSVRGQGAFGNTIYF
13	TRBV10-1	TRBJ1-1	CASTPGAGTEAFF